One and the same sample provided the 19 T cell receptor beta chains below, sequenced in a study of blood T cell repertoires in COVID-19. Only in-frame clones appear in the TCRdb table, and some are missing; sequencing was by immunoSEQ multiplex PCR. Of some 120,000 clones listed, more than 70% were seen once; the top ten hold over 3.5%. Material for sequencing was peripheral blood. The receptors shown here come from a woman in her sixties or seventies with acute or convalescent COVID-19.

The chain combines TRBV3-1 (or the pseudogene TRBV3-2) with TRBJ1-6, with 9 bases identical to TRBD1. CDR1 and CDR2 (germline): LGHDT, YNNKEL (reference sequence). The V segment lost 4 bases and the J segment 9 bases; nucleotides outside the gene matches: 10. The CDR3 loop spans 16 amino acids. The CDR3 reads CASSPRSGTGSSPLHF. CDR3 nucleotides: TGTGCCAGCAGCCCCCGCTCCGGGACAGGGAGTTCACCCCTCCACTTT.

CDR3 sequence (DNA): TGTGCCAGCACCCTGGGGGGCTCTGGGGCCAACGTCCTGACTTTC. This codes for CASTLGGSGANVLTF. This chain connects TRBV28 to TRBJ2-6; weak D call: TRBD2 (6 bases). Trimming shortened V by 7 bases and J by 0 bases, and 10 bases separated the two germline ends. Germline CDR1 MDHEN, CDR2 SYDVKM. This CDR3 comprises 15 residues.

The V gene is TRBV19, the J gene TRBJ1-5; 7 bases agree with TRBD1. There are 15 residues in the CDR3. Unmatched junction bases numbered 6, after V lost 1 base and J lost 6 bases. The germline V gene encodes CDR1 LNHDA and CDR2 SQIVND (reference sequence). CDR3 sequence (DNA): TGTGCCAGTAGTATAGGTCCAGGGGGTCCTCAGCCCCAGCATTTT. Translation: CASSIGPGGPQPQHF.

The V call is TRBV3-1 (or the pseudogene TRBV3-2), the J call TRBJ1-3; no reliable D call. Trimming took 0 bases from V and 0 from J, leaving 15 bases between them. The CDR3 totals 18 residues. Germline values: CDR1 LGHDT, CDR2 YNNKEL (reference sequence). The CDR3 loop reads CASSQDYTLTGSGNTIYF. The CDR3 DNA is TGTGCCAGCAGCCAAGATTATACGCTCACGGGCTCTGGAAACACCATATATTTT.

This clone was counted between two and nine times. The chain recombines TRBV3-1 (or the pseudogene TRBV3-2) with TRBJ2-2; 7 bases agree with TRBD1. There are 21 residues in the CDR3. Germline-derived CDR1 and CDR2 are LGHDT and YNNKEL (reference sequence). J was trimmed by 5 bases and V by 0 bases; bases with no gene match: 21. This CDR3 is CASSQDAWGQITQTETGELFF. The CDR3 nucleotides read TGTGCCAGCAGCCAAGATGCCTGGGGACAGATAACCCAAACTGAAACCGGGGAGCTGTTTTTT.

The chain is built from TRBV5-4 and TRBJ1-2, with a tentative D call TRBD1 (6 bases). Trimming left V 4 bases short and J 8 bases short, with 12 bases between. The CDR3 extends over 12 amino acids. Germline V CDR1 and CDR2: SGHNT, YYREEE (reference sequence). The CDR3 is CASSQTGLGYTF. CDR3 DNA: TGTGCCAGCAGCCAAACAGGGCTGGGCTACACCTTC.

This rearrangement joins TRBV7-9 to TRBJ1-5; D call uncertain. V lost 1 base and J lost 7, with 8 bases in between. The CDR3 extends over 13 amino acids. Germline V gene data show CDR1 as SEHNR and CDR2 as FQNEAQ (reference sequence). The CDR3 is CASSLGTGQPQHF. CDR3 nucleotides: TGTGCCAGCAGCTTAGGGACTGGACAGCCCCAGCATTTT.

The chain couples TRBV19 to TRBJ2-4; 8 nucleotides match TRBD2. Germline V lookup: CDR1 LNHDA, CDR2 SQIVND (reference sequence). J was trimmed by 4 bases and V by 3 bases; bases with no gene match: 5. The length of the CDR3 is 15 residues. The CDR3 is CASSIPLAGKNIQYF. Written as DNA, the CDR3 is TGTGCCAGTAGTATCCCCTTAGCGGGGAAAAACATTCAGTACTTC.

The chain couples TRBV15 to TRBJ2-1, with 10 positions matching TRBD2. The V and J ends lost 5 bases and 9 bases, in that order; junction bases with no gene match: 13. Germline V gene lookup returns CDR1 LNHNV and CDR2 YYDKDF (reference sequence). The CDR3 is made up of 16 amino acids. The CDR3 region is CATSVYPGLAEGEQFF. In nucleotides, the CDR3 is TGTGCCACCAGCGTCTATCCCGGACTAGCGGAGGGTGAGCAGTTCTTC. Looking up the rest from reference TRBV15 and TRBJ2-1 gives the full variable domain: DAMVIQNPRYQVTQFGKPVTLSCSQTLNHNVMYWYQQKSSQAPKLLFHYYDKDFNNEADTPDNFQSRRPNTSFCFLDIRSPGLGDTAMYLCATSVYPGLAEGEQFFGPGTRLTVL.

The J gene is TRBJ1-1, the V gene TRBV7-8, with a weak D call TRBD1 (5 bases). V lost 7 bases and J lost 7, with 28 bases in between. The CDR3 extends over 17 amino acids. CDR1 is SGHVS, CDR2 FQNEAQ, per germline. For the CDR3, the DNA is TGTGCCAGCATCACTTATTCGGTCTCAGGCAGGGCAATTGAAGCTTTCTTT. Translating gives CASITYSVSGRAIEAFF.

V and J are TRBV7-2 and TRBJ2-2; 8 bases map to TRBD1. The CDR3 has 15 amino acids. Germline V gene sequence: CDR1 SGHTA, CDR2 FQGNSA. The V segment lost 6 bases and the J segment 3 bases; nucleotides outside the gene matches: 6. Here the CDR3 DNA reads TGTGCCAGCAGAAAGACAGGGGATTACACCGGGGAGCTGTTTTTT. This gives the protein CASRKTGDYTGELFF.

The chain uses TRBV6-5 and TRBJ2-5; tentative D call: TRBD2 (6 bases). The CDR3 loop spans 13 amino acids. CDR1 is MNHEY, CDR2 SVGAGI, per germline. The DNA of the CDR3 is TGTGCAATATCCCGGGACTTACAAGAGACCCAGTACTTC. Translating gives CAISRDLQETQYF.

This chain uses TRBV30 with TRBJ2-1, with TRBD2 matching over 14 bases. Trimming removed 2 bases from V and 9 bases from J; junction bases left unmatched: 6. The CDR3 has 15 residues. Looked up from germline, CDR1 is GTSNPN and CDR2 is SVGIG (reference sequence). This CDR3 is CAWSRLAGGRGEQFF. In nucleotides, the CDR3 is TGTGCCTGGAGTAGACTAGCGGGAGGGCGGGGTGAGCAGTTCTTC.

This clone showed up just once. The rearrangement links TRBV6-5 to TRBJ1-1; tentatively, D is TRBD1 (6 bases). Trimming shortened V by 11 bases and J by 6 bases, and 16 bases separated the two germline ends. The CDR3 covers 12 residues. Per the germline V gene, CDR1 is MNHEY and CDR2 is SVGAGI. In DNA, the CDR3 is TGTGCCGTGAGGGGGTCTGACGCTGAAGCTTTCTTT. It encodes CAVRGSDAEAFF.

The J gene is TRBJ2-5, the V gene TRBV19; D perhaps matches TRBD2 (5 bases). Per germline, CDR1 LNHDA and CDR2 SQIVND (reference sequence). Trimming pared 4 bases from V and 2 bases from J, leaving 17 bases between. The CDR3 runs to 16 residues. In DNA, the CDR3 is TGTGCCAGTAGTAGGACGGGGTCCGGGGTACAAGAGACCCAGTACTTC. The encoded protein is CASSRTGSGVQETQYF.

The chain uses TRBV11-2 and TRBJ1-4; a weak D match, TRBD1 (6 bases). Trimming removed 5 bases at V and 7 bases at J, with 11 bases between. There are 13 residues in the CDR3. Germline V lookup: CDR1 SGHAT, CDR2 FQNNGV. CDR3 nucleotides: TGTGCCAGCAGCCCTGGGACAAGTGAAAAACTGTTTTTT. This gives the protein CASSPGTSEKLFF.

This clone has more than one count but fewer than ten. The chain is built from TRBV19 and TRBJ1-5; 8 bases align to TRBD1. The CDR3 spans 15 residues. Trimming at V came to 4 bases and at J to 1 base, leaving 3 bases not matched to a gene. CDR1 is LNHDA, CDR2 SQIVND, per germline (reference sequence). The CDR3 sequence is CASSTTGGSNQPQHF. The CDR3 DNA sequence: TGTGCCAGTAGTACTACAGGGGGGAGCAATCAGCCCCAGCATTTT.

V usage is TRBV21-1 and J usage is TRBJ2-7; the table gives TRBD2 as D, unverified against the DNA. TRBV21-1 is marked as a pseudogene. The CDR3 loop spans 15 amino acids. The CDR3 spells CASSQGSGSPYEQYF. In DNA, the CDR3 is TGTGCCAGCAGCCAAGGCAGCGGCAGCCCCTACGAGCAGTACTTC.

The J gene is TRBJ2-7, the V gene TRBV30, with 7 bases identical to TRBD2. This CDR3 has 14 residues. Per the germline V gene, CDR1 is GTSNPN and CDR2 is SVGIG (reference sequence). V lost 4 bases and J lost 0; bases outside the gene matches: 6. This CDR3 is CAWTLAASSYEQYF. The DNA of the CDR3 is TGTGCCTGGACTCTAGCGGCTAGCTCCTACGAGCAGTACTTC.